Described below is a single TCR beta chain sequence and its context. The data originate from a study of CD8 T cells in Susac syndrome. CD8+ and CD4+ blood T cells underwent TCR beta sequencing. Reverse transcription used about 0.45 to 1 ug RNA and random hexamers. The immunoSEQ assay covered 54 Vbeta and 13 Jbeta segments for CDR3. TCRdb reanalysed the immunoSEQ multiplex PCR reads using MiXCR and keeps one entry per CDR3 protein. The repertoire has about 150,000 distinct CDR3 sequences, around 96% of them found once; the top ten carry just over 0.2%. Trimming cost V 1 base and J 4 bases, with 10 bases left between them. This CDR3 contains 14 residues. In germline, CDR1 is MGHDK, CDR2 SYGVNS.

This clonotype originated in a human donor with multiple sclerosis. The chain uses TRBV25-1 and TRBJ1-2, with D perhaps TRBD1 (5 bases). The specimen sequenced was CD8+ T cells from PBMCs. The CDR3: CASSELGQIYGYTF. Here the CDR3 DNA reads TGTGCCAGCAGTGAATTGGGGCAGATCTATGGCTACACCTTC.